Reported below is one TCR beta chain. Antigen unknown. This entry is derived from a study of glioma-infiltrating T cells. Study details: Glioma patients had dexamethasone for six or fewer days before surgery. Notes on the study in general: Gliomas, especially low-grade, showed above-expected tissue-blood divergence; non-neoplastic patients showed below. Signature shared blood CDR3 motifs were enriched in low-divergence and depleted in high-divergence patients.

Amplification of TCR alpha and beta CDR3 regions from RNA used iRepertoire nested multiplex PCR. Input was roughly 100-450 ng of tissue mRNA or PBMC total RNA. TCRdb used MiXCR to reprocess the multiplex PCR reads, holding one entry per CDR3 protein. The sample includes a few hundred thousand distinct CDR3 sequences, about 40% of them seen just once. The CDR3 runs 17 residues. V was clipped by 2 bases and J by 0 bases, with 17 bases between them. This chain uses TRBV12-3 or TRBV12-4 with TRBJ2-7; unclear D gene. Sequencing was done on a sample of glioma tissue, nonneoplastic brain tissue, or PBMCs (not recorded which). The TCR sequence derives from a human donor with low-grade glioma or glioblastoma, undergoing nonglioma brain surgery, or in good health (not recorded which). CDR3 nucleotides: TGTGCCAGCAGTTTACTATCCCTGCGAATAAGCTCCTACGAGCAGTACTTC. Translation gives CASSLLSLRISSYEQYF.